The 17 T cell receptor beta chains listed next were all sequenced from one sample in a study of T cell repertoires in cytomegalovirus infection. No cognate antigen is known for these TCRs. One entry per CDR3 protein, called by TCRdb with MiXCR from the reads. This sample has tens of thousands of distinct CDR3 sequences, with 15% to 20% found just once. Here the sequenced sample was CD8+ T cells from cultured PBMCs, taken from culture after CMV antigen stimulation. These receptor sequences come from a human donor in good health (CMV status not recorded). Some clones in this sample may be carry-over from other donors' samples.

The chain recombines TRBV7-8 with TRBJ2-5; D is undetermined. Germline V CDR1 and CDR2: SGHVS, FQNEAQ. V lost 5 bases and J lost 3, with 16 bases in between. This CDR3 is 15 amino acids long. The CDR3 spells CASSRSRYKEETQYF. In DNA, the CDR3 is TGTGCCAGCAGCAGATCGAGGTATAAGGAAGAGACCCAGTACTTC.

This clonotype was seen only a few times. The gene calls are TRBV11-2 and TRBJ1-1; D possibly corresponds to TRBD1 (5 bases). V shed 5 bases and J shed 0 bases, with 13 bases lying between them. This CDR3 has 15 residues. From germline, CDR1 is SGHAT and CDR2 FQNNGV. The CDR3 bases are TGTGCCAGCAGCCCCGCTCCGACAGTGAACACTGAAGCTTTCTTT. It specifies CASSPAPTVNTEAFF. The entire variable domain, with the rest obtained from reference TRBV11-2 and TRBJ1-1, is as follows: EAGVAQSPRYKIIEKRQSVAFWCNPISGHATLYWYQQILGQGPKLLIQFQNNGVVDDSQLPKDRFSAERLKGVDSTLKIQPAKLEDSAVYLCASSPAPTVNTEAFFGQGTRLTVV.

This clonotype came up a few times. The V gene is TRBV4-1, the J gene TRBJ2-3, with 12 bases matching TRBD2. The CDR3 covers 18 residues. V trimming: 3 bases; J trimming: 1 base; junction bases outside the gene matches: 8. Germline V gives CDR1 MGHRA, CDR2 YSYEKL. The CDR3 coding sequence is TGCGCCAGCAGCCAGGCCCTAGCGGGGGGGCCTGGCACAGATACGCAGTATTTT. It encodes CASSQALAGGPGTDTQYF.

Only a few counts were recorded for this clonotype. This chain links TRBV4-1 with TRBJ1-1, with D possibly TRBD1 on 5 matching bases. V was trimmed by 4 bases and J by 1 base, leaving 25 bases between them. Germline V CDR1 and CDR2: MGHRA, YSYEKL. The CDR3 covers 19 residues. This chain's CDR3 is CASSPPSIRGFAGNTEAFF. CDR3 in DNA: TGCGCCAGCAGCCCCCCTTCCATCCGGGGCTTCGCCGGGAACACTGAAGCTTTCTTT.

This clonotype appeared a few times. The chain recombines TRBV7-2 with TRBJ2-1; 13 bases fit TRBD2. Germline CDR1 and CDR2: SGHTA and FQGNSA. This CDR3 is 16 amino acids long. V lost 5 bases to trimming and J lost 7 bases; unmatched junction nucleotides: 8. CDR3 DNA sequence: TGTGCCAGCAGCATACAACTAGCGGGGGGGACGAATGAGCAGTTCTTC. Amino acid sequence: CASSIQLAGGTNEQFF. The whole variable domain, remainder taken from reference TRBV7-2 and TRBJ2-1, is GAGVSQSPSNKVTEKGKDVELRCDPISGHTALYWYRQSLGQGLEFLIYFQGNSAPDKSGLPSDRFSAERTGGSVSTLTIQRTQQEDSAVYLCASSIQLAGGTNEQFFGPGTRLTVL.

The chain recombines TRBV7-9 with TRBJ1-2; no clear D gene. The CDR3 is 11 amino acids. In germline, CDR1 is SEHNR, CDR2 FQNEAQ (reference sequence). The V and J ends lost 4 bases and 7 bases respectively, with 7 bases between them. CDR3 bases: TGTGCCAGCAGCTCCCCTTTTGGCTACACCTTC. Translating it yields CASSSPFGYTF.

This clonotype was counted between two and nine times. The CDR3 here is CASSLPEGAGTEAFF. CDR3 DNA: TGTGCCAGCAGCTTACCCGAGGGGGCGGGCACTGAAGCTTTCTTT. The chain employs TRBV7-9 and TRBJ1-1, with TRBD1 matching 7 bases. V dropped 2 bases and J dropped 4; count of bases not matched to a gene: 7. Germline CDR1 SEHNR, CDR2 FQNEAQ (reference sequence). The length of the CDR3 is 15 residues.

The chain employs TRBV7-9 and TRBJ1-2; 8 nucleotides line up with TRBD1. V shed 5 bases, J shed 6 bases, and the junction held 5 bases outside the gene matches. Per the germline V gene, CDR1 is SEHNR and CDR2 is FQNEAQ (reference sequence). The CDR3 spans 13 residues. In DNA, the CDR3 is TGTGCCAGCAGCCCAGACAGGGGAGATGGCTACACCTTC. Protein sequence: CASSPDRGDGYTF. Complete variable domain (other parts from reference TRBV7-9 and TRBJ1-2): DTGVSQNPRHKITKRGQNVTFRCDPISEHNRLYWYRQTLGQGPEFLTYFQNEAQLEKSRLLSDRFSAERPKGSFSTLEIQRTEQGDSAMYLCASSPDRGDGYTFGSGTRLTVV.

The CDR3 nucleotides read TGTGCCAGTATACAAACGGGCAGGGACTCTGGCTACACCTTC. Translation gives CASIQTGRDSGYTF. The chain carries TRBV12-3 or TRBV12-4 and TRBJ1-2; weak D call: TRBD1 (5 bases). This CDR3 contains 14 residues. V lost 9 bases and J lost 7, with 21 bases in between.

The V call is TRBV15, the J call TRBJ1-1, with D uncertain. The CDR3 contains 15 residues. Per germline, CDR1 LNHNV and CDR2 YYDKDF (reference sequence). The V end lost 2 bases, the J end lost 1 base, and 11 bases lay between the germline ends. The chain's CDR3 is CATSRYGDPNTEAFF. The CDR3 nucleotides are TGTGCCACCAGCAGATATGGGGATCCGAACACTGAAGCTTTCTTT.

This clonotype was picked up a small number of times. The chain is built from TRBV15 and TRBJ2-4, with D possibly being TRBD1 or TRBD2 (5 bases each). Trimming cost V 1 base and J 2 bases, with 15 bases left between them. Germline V gene sequence: CDR1 LNHNV, CDR2 YYDKDF (reference sequence). The CDR3 has 17 amino acids. The CDR3 reads CATSRARQGPTKNIQYF. The CDR3 region has the DNA TGTGCCACCAGCAGAGCCCGCCAGGGACCGACCAAAAACATTCAGTACTTC.

In its sample, this clonotype was seen a few times. The chain carries TRBV11-2 and TRBJ1-1; 9 bases fit TRBD1. The CDR3 is 17 amino acids. The germline V gene has CDR1 SGHAT and CDR2 FQNNGV. With V trimmed by 4 bases and J by 3 bases, 12 bases remained unmatched. The CDR3 region is CASSSPRDRERDTEAFF. CDR3 bases: TGTGCCAGCAGCTCGCCTCGGGACAGGGAGAGGGACACTGAAGCTTTCTTT.

V is TRBV4-1 and J is TRBJ2-1; D might be TRBD2 (5 bases). The CDR3 has 15 amino acids. Germline V gene lookup returns CDR1 MGHRA and CDR2 YSYEKL. V was cut by 4 bases and J by 2 bases, with 12 bases left in between. The DNA for the CDR3 is TGCGCCAGCAGCCCGGAGGACCCCACCTACAATGAGCAGTTCTTC. It codes for CASSPEDPTYNEQFF.

Only one count was recorded for this clonotype. The chain is built from TRBV7-2 and TRBJ2-2, with D possibly being TRBD2 (6 bases). There are 13 residues in the CDR3. CDR1 is SGHTA and CDR2 is FQGNSA in the germline V gene. V was trimmed by 10 bases and J by 6 bases, leaving 15 bases between them. The CDR3 protein is CATSAREAGELFF. The CDR3 bases are TGTGCCACCTCGGCAAGGGAGGCCGGGGAGCTGTTTTTT. Full variable domain (missing parts from reference TRBV7-2 and TRBJ2-2): GAGVSQSPSNKVTEKGKDVELRCDPISGHTALYWYRQSLGQGLEFLIYFQGNSAPDKSGLPSDRFSAERTGGSVSTLTIQRTQQEDSAVYLCATSAREAGELFFGEGSRLTVL.

The chain links TRBV7-2 to TRBJ2-7, with a tentative D call TRBD2 (6 bases). V shed 5 bases and J shed 5 bases, with 10 bases lying between them. Germline CDR1 and CDR2: SGHTA and FQGNSA. This CDR3 is 12 amino acids long. The CDR3 here is CASSVGTHEQYF. The CDR3 region has the DNA TGTGCCAGCAGCGTCGGGACTCACGAGCAGTACTTC. Full variable domain (remainder filled in from reference TRBV7-2 and TRBJ2-7): GAGVSQSPSNKVTEKGKDVELRCDPISGHTALYWYRQSLGQGLEFLIYFQGNSAPDKSGLPSDRFSAERTGGSVSTLTIQRTQQEDSAVYLCASSVGTHEQYFGPGTRLTVT.

J is TRBJ1-4 and V is TRBV6-5; TRBD1 matches at 7 bases. Trimming took 5 bases from V and 2 from J; bases not matched to a gene: 14. This CDR3 has 18 amino acids. The germline V gene encodes CDR1 MNHEY and CDR2 SVGAGI. In nucleotides, the CDR3 is TGTGCCAGCAGTGCTGACAGGGTGATGTTGGCTACTAATGAAAAACTGTTTTTT. Its translation: CASSADRVMLATNEKLFF.

The CDR3 spells CASSQEGLLGTEAFF. The CDR3 DNA reads as TGCGCCAGCAGCCAAGAGGGGTTGTTGGGCACTGAAGCTTTCTTT. The rearrangement links TRBV4-1 to TRBJ1-1; D is unresolved. The CDR3 loop spans 15 amino acids. Trimming cost V 0 bases and J 4 bases, with 12 bases left between them. Germline V gives CDR1 MGHRA, CDR2 YSYEKL.